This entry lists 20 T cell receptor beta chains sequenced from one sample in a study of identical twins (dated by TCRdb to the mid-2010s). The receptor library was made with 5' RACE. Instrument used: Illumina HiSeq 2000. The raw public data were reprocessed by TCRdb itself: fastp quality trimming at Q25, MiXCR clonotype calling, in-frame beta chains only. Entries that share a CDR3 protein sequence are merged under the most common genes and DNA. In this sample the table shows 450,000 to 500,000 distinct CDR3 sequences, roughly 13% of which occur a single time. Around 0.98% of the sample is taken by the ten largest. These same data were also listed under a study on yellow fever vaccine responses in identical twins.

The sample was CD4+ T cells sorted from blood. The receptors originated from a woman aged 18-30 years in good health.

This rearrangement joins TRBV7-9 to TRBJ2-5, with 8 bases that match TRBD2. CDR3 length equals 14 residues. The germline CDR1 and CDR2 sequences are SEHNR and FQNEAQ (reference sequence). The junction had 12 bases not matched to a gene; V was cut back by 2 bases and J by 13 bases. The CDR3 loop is CASSLIGLAGFPYF. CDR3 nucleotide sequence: TGTGCCAGCAGCTTAATCGGGCTAGCGGGTTTTCCGTACTTC.

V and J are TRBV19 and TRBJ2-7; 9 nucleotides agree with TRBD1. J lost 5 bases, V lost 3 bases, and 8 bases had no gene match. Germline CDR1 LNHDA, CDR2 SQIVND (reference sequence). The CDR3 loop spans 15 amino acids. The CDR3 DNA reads TGTGCCAGTAGTATTCCCGGGACAGGGCTCCACGAGCAGTACTTC. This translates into CASSIPGTGLHEQYF.

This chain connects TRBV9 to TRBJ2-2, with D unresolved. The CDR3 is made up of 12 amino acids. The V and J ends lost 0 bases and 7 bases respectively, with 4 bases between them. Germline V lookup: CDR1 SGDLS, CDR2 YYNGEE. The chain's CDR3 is CASSVDVGELFF. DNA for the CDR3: TGTGCCAGCAGCGTAGATGTCGGGGAGCTGTTTTTT.

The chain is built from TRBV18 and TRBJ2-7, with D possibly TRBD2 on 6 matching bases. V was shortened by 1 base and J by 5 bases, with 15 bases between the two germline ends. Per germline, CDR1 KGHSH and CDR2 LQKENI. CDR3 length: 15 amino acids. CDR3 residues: CASSPLAASSNEQYF. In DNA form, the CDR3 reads TGTGCCAGCTCACCACTAGCGGCATCAAGTAACGAGCAGTACTTC.

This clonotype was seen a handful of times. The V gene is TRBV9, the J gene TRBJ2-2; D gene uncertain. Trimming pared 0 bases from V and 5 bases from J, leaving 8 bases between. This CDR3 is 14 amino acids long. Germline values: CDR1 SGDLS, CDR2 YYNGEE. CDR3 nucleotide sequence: TGTGCCAGCAGCGTAGAGGGAAATACCGGGGAGCTGTTTTTT. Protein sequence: CASSVEGNTGELFF. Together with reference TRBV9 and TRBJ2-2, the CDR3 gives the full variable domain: DSGVTQTPKHLITATGQRVTLRCSPRSGDLSVYWYQQSLDQGLQFLIQYYNGEERAKGNILERFSAQQFPDLHSELNLSSLELGDSALYFCASSVEGNTGELFFGEGSRLTVL.

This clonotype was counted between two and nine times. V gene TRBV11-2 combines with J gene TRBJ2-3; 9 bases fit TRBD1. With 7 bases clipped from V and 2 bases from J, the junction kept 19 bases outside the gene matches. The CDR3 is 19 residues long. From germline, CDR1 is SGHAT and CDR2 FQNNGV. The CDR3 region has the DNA TGTGCCAGCACAAAAGGGGCGGGACAGGGTATCCGTTACACAGATACGCAGTATTTT. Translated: CASTKGAGQGIRYTDTQYF.

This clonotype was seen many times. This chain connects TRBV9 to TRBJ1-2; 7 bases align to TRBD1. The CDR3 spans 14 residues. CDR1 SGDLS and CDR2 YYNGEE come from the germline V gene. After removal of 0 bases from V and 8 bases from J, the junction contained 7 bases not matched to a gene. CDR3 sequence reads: CASSVAAQGNGYTF. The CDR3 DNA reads TGTGCCAGCAGCGTAGCGGCACAGGGGAACGGCTACACCTTC.

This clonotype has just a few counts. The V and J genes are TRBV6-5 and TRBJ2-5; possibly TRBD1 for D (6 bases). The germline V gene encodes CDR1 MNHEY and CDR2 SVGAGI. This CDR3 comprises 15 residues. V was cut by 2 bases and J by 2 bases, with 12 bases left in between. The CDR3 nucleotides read TGTGCCAGCAGTTACGCAGGGGTGGGGCAAGAGACCCAGTACTTC. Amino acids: CASSYAGVGQETQYF.

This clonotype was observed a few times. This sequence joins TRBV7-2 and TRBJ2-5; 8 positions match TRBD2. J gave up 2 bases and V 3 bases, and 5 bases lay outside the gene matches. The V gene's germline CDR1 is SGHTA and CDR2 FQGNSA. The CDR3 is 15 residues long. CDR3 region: CASSFDRGGQETQYF. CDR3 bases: TGTGCCAGCAGCTTTGACCGGGGGGGACAAGAGACCCAGTACTTC.

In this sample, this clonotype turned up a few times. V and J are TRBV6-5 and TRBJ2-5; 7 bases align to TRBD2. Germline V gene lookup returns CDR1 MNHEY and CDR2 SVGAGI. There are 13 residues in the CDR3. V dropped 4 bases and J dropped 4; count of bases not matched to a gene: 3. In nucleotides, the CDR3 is TGTGCCAGCAGTTCTTGGGGGGGAGAGACCCAGTACTTC. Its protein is CASSSWGGETQYF.

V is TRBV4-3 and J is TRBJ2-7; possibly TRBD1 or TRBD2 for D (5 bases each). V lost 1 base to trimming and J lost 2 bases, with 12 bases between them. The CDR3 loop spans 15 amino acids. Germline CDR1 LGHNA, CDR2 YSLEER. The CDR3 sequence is CASSQGNGAPYEQYF. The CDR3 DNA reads TGCGCCAGCAGCCAAGGAAACGGGGCCCCCTACGAGCAGTACTTC.

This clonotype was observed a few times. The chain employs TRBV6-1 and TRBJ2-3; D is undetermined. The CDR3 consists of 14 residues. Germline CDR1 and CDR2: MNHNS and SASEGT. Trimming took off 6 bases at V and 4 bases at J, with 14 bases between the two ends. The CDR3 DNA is TGTGCCAGCAGCATCTCTCGCGCGGCAGATACGCAGTATTTT. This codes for CASSISRAADTQYF.

The CDR3 loop is CATSDFSPDNEQFF. The CDR3 region has the DNA TGTGCCACCAGTGATTTCAGCCCGGACAATGAGCAGTTCTTC. V and J are TRBV24-1 and TRBJ2-1; the D is unclear. The V gene lost 1 base and the J gene lost 5 bases, with 8 bases spanning the gap. In germline, CDR1 is KGHDR, CDR2 SFDVKD. CDR3 length equals 14 residues.

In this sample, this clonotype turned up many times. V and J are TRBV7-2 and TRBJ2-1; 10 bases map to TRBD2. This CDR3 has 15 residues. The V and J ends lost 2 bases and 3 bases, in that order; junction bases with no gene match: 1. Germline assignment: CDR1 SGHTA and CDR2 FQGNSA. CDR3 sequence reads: CASSLTSGVYNEQFF. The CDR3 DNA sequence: TGTGCCAGCAGCTTAACTAGCGGGGTCTACAATGAGCAGTTCTTC. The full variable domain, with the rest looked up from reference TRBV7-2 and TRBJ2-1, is GAGVSQSPSNKVTEKGKDVELRCDPISGHTALYWYRQSLGQGLEFLIYFQGNSAPDKSGLPSDRFSAERTGGSVSTLTIQRTQQEDSAVYLCASSLTSGVYNEQFFGPGTRLTVL.

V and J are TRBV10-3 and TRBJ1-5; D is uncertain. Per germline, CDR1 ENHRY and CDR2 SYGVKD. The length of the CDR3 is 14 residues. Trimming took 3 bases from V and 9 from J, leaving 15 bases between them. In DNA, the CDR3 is TGTGCCATCAGTGAATCGGCGGGCGAAGGGCCCCAGCATTTT. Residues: CAISESAGEGPQHF.

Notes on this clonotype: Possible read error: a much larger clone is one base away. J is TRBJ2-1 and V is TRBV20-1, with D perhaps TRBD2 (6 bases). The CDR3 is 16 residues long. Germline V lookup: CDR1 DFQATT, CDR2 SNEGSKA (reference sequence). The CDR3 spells CCARASSASSYNEQFF. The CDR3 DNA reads TGCTGTGCTAGGGCCTCTAGCGCAAGCTCCTACAATGAGCAGTTCTTC.

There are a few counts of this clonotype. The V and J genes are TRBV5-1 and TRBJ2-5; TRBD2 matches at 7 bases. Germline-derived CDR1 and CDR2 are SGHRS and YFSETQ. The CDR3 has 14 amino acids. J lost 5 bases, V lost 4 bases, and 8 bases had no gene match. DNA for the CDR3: TGCGCCAGCAGCCAGGGACTAAAAATGGAGACCCAGTACTTC. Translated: CASSQGLKMETQYF.

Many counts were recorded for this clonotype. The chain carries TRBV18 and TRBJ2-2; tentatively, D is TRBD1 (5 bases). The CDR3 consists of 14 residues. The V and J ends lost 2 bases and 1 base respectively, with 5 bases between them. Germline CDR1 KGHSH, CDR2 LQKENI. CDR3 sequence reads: CASSPDRNTGELFF. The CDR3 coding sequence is TGTGCCAGCTCACCAGACAGGAACACCGGGGAGCTGTTTTTT. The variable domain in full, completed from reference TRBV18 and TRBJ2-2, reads NAGVMQNPRHLVRRRGQEARLRCSPMKGHSHVYWYRQLPEEGLKFMVYLQKENIIDESGMPKERFSAEFPKEGPSILRIQQVVRGDSAAYFCASSPDRNTGELFFGEGSRLTVL.

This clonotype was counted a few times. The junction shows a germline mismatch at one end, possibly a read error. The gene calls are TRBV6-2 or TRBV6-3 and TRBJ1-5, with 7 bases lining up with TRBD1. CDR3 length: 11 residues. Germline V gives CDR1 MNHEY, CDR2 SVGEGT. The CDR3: CASRTLGDSSF. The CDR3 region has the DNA TGTGCCAGCAGAACCCTCGGGGACAGTAGTTTT.

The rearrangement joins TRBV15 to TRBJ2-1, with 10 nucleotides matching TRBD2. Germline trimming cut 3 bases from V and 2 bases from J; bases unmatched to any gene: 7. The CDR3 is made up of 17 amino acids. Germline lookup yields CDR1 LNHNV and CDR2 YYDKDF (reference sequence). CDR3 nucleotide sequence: TGTGCCACCAGCAGCCCAGAGCGGGGGGGGCCCTACAATGAGCAGTTCTTC. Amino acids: CATSSPERGGPYNEQFF.